This TCR beta chain stems from a study of shared clonotypes between healthy human individuals. As for the study in general: There were three CD4 naive, three CD4 memory, two CD8 naive and one CD8 memory plates per donor.

Germline values: CDR1 SGHRS, CDR2 YFSETQ. Trimming removed 4 bases from V and 4 bases from J, with 7 bases in between. The CDR3 totals 12 residues. About this clone itself: Its target is unknown. The same CDR3 also results from other DNA sequences found in this sample.

General study results and limits: Naive CD4 clonotypes overlapped across a handful of donors at roughly 4.5%.

TCRdb's copy holds only in-frame clones and misses some; the assay was immunoSEQ multiplex PCR. The sample consists of roughly 2.6 million clones, around nine tenths of them appearing once. The sequencing input was naive CD4+ T cells sorted from blood. Subset meaning: CD45RA+ positively selected. The chain joins TRBV5-1 to TRBJ2-3; D may be TRBD2 (6 bases). The TCR was taken from a man between 18 and 29 years old in good health. The DNA of the CDR3 is TGCGCCAGCAGCCGGGACTCAGATACGCAGTATTTT. Translation: CASSRDSDTQYF. Looking up the rest from reference TRBV5-1 and TRBJ2-3 gives the full variable domain: KAGVTQTPRYLIKTRGQQVTLSCSPISGHRSVSWYQQTPGQGLQFLFEYFSETQRNKGNFPGRFSGRQFSNSRSEMNVSTLELGDSALYLCASSRDSDTQYFGPGTRLTVL.